Given below is one T cell receptor beta chain in context. V was shortened by 1 base and J by 1 base, with 12 bases between the two germline ends. Germline V lookup: CDR1 SGHTA, CDR2 FQGTGA. The CDR3 has 16 amino acids. The data stem from a study of blood T cell repertoires in COVID-19. Turning to the study itself: Collection of acute and convalescent COVID-19 samples took place in the United States, Italy and Spain. T cells, B-cell-depleted T cells, or PBMCs supplied cDNA or gDNA.

Original analysis: How many nucleated cells were present was estimated from reference gene primer amplification. The assay was immunoSEQ multiplex PCR, and TCRdb's table has in-frame clones only and misses some. V and J calls and clone size are copied from that table; D and trimming were computed from the DNA. The table shows around 120,000 clones, with roughly four fifths occurring only once. What was sequenced was peripheral blood. This chain connects TRBV7-3 to TRBJ2-3; the D gene is possibly TRBD2 (7 bases). This TCR derives from a man between 70 and 80 years old with active or convalescent COVID-19. CDR3 loop: CASSLRGGGGTDTQYF. CDR3 nucleotides: TGTGCCAGCAGCTTAAGAGGAGGGGGGGGCACAGATACGCAGTATTTT.